Included here is one TCR beta chain sequence, with context. These data originate in a study of blood T cell repertoires in COVID-19. In the authors' workflow: Quantification of nucleated cells was approximated via reference gene primer amplification. Generated by immunoSEQ multiplex PCR, the TCRdb table keeps only in-frame clones and is missing some. Clone size and V and J calls were adopted from that table, with D and trimming inferred from the DNA. The sample has about 250,000 clones, 89% seen once. This CDR3 comprises 16 residues. With 0 bases removed from V and 0 bases from J, the gap between germline ends came to 12 bases. Germline lookup yields CDR1 GTSNPN and CDR2 SVGIG (reference sequence).

Input material: peripheral blood. The J gene is TRBJ1-3, the V gene TRBV30, with unresolved D. The receptor comes from a middle-aged woman who had recovered from COVID-19. This CDR3 is CAWSVWAGGSGNTIYF. Written as DNA, the CDR3 is TGTGCCTGGAGTGTATGGGCGGGAGGCTCTGGAAACACCATATATTTT.